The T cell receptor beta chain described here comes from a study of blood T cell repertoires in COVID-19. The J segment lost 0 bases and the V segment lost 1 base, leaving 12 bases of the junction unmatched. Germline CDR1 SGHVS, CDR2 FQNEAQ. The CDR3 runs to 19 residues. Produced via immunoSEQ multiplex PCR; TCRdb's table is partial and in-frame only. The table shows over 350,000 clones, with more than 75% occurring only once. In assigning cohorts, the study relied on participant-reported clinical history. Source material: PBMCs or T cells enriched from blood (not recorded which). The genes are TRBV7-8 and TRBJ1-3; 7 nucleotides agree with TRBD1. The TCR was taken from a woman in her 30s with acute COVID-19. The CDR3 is CASSLEGGLVIFSGNTIYF. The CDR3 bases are TGTGCCAGCAGCTTAGAAGGGGGCCTCGTGATTTTCTCTGGAAACACCATATATTTT.